The clone carrying this T cell receptor (beta chain) was seen only once. Its antigen is undetermined. A junction end diverges from the germline sequence, so it may reflect a read error. The data were obtained in a study of Graves' ophthalmopathy and Graves' hyperthyroidism. Study-level background: Peripheral blood sampling preceded any treatment and occurred at initial diagnosis. Broader study findings: Blood also held most thyroid clonotypes expanded above 0.001 frequency.

TCR beta CDR3 amplification used RNA transcripts. Second-round multiplex PCR came after a first-round RT-PCR that employed HTBI primers. TCRdb redid the calling of the multiplex PCR reads with MiXCR, one entry per CDR3 protein. Of almost 750,000 distinct CDR3 sequences in the sample, 40% are singletons; the top ten hold roughly 45%. The CDR3 contains 15 residues. Germline loops: CDR1 LGHNA, CDR2 YSLEER. Orbital computed tomography and thyroid ultrasound, along with TRAb, serum thyroxine and clinical symptoms, underpinned diagnosis. The gene calls are TRBV4-3 and TRBJ1-1; tentatively, D is TRBD1 (6 bases). The receptor's source is an adult man with Graves' ophthalmopathy. The sample comprised peripheral blood. CDR3 loop: CASSSMGHPDTEAFF. The CDR3 DNA sequence: TGCGCCAGCAGCTCCATGGGACACCCGGACACTGAGGCTTTCTTT.